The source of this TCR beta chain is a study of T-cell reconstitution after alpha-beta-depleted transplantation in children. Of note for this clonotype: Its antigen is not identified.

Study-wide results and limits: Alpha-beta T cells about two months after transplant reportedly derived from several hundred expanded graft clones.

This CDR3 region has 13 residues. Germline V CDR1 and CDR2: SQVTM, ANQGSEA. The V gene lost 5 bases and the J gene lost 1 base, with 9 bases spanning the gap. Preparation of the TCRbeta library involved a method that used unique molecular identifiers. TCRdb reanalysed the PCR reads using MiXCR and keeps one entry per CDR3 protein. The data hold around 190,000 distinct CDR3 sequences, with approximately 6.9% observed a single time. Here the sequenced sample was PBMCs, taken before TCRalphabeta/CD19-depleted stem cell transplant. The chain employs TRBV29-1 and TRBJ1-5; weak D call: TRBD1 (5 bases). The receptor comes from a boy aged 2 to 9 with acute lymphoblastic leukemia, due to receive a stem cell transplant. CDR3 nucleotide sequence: TGCAGCGTTAGAACAGGCAGCAATCAGCCCCAGCATTTT. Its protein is CSVRTGSNQPQHF.